The text below deals with one T cell receptor (beta chain). What it binds is unknown. The data were taken from a study of OX40 agonist ivuxolimab in advanced cancers. In the study overall: Patients enrolled in dose escalation were diagnosed with hepatocellular carcinoma, melanoma, renal cell or head and neck cancer. Partial response was recorded in three patients: one hepatocellular carcinoma and two cutaneous melanoma cases. The study, taken as a whole, reports: CD8+ T cells (on average) carried more expanded clones than CD4+ T cells. Partly responding patients at 0.1-3.0 mg/kg showed some of the smallest clonal expansion.

CDR1 and CDR2 from the germline V gene are LNHDA and SQIVND (reference sequence). This CDR3 has 20 amino acids. Trimming took off 6 bases at V and 6 bases at J, with 33 bases between the two ends. The table came from immunoSEQ multiplex PCR; TCRdb's copy has only in-frame clones and leaves some out. The sample has 71,000 or so clones, around 86% seen once. The sequence derives from an adult with an advanced solid tumor such as melanoma, head and neck, liver or kidney cancer. This chain connects TRBV19 to TRBJ1-3; TRBD1 is a possible D gene (5 bases). This material consisted of CD4+ or CD8+ T cells sorted from blood, taken in a trial of the OX40 agonist ivuxolimab. The CDR3 sequence is CASRSLDSAYYPGAENTIYF. CDR3 coding DNA: TGTGCCAGTAGGAGCTTAGACAGTGCCTACTACCCGGGCGCGGAAAACACCATATATTTT.